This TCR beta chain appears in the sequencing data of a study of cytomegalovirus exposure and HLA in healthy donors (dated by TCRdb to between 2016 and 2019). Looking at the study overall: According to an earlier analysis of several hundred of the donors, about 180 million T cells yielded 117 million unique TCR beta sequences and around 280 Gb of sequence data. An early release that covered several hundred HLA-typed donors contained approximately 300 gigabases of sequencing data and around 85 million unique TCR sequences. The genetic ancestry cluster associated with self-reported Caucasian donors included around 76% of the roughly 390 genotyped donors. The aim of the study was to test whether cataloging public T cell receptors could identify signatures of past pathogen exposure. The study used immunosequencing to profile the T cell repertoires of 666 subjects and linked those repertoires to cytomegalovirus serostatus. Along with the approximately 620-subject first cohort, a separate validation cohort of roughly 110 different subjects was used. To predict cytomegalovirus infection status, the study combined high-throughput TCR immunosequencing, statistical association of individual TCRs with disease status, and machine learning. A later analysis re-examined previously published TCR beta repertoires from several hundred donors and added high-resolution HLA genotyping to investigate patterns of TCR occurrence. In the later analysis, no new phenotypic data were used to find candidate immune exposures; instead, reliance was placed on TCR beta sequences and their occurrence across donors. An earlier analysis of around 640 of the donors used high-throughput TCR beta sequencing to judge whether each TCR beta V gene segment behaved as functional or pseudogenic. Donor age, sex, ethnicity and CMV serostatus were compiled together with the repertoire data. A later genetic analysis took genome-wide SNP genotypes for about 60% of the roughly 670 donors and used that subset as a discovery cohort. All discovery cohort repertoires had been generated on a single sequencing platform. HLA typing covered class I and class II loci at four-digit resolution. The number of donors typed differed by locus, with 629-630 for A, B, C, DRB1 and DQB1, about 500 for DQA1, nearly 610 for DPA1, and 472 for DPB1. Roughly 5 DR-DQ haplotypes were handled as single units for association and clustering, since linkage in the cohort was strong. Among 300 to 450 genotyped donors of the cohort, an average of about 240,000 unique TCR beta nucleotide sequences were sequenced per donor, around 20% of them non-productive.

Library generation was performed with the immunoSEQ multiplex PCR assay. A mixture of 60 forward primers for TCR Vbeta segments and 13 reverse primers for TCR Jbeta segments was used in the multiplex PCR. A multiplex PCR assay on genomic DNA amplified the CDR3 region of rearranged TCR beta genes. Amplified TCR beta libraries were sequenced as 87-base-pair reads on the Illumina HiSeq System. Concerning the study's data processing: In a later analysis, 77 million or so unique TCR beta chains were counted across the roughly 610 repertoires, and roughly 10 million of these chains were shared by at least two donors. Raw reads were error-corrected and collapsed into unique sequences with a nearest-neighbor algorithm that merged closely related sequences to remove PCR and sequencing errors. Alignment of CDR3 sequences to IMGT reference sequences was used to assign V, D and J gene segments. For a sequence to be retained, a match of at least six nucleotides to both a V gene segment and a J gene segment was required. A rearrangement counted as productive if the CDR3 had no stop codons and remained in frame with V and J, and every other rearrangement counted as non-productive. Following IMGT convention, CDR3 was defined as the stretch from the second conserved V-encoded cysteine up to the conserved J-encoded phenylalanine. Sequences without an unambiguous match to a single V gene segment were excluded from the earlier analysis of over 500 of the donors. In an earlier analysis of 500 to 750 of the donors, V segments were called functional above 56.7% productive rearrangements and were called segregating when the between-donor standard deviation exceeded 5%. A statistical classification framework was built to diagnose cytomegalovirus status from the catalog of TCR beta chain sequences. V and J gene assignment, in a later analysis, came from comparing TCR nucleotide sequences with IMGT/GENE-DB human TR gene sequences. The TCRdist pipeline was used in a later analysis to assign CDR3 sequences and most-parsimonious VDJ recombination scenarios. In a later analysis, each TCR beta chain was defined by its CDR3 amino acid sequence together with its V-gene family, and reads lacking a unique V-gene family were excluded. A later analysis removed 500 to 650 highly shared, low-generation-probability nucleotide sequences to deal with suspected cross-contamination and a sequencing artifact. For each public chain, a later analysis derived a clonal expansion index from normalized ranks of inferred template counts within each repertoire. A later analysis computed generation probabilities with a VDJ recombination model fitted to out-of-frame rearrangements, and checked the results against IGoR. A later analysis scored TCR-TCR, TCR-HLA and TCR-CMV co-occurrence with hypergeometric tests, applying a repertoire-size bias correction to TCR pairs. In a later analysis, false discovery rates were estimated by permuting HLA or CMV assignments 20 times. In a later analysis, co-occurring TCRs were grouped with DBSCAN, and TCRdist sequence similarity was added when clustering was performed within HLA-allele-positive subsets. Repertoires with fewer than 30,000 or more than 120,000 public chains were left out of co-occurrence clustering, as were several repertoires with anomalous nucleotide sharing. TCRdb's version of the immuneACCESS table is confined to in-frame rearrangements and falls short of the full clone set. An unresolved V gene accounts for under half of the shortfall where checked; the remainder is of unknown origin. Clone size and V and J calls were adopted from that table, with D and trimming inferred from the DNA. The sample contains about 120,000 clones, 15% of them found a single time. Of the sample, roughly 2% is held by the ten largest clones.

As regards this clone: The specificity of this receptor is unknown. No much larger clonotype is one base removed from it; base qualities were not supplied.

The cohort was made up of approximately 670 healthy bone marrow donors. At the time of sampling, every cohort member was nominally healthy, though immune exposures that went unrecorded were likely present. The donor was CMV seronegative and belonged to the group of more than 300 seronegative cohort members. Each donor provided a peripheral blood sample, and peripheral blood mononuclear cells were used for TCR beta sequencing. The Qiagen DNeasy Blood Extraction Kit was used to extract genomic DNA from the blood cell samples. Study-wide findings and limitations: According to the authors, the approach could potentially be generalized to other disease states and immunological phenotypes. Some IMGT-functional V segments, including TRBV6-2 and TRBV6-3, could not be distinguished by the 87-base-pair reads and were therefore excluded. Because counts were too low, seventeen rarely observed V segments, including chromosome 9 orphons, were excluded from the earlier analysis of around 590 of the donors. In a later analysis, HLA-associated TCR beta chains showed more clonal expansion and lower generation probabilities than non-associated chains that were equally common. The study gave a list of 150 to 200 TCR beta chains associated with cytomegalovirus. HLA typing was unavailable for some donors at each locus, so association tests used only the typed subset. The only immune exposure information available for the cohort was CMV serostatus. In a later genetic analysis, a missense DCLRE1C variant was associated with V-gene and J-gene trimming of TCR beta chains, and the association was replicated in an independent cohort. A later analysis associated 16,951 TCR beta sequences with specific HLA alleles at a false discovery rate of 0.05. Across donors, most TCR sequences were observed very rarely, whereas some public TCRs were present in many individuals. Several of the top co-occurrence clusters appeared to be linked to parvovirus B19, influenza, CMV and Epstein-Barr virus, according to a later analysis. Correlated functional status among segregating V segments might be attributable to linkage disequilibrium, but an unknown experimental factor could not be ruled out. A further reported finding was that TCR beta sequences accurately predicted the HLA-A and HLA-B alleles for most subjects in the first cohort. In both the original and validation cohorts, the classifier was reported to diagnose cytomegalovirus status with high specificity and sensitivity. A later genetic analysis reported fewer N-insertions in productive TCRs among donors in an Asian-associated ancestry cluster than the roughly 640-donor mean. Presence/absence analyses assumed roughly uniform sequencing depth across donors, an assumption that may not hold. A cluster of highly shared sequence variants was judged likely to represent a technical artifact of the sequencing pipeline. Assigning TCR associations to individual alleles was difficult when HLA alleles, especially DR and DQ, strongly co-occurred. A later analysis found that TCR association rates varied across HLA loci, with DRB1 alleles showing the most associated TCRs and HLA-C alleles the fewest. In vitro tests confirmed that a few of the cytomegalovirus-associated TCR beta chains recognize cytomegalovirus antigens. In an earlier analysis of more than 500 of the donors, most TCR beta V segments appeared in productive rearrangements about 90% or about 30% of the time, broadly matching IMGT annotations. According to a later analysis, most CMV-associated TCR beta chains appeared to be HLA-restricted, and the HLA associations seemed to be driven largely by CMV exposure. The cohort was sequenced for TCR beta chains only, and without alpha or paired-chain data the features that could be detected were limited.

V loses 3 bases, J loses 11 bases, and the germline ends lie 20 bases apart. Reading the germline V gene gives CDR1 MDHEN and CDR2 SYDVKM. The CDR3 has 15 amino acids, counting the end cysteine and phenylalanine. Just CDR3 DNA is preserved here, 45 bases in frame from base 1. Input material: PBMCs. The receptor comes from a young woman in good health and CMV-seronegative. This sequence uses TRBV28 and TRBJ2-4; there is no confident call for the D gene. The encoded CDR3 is CASSLWRASVFVQYF. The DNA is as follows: TGTGCCAGCAGTTTGTGGCGAGCGTCCGTCTTTGTTCAGTACTTC.